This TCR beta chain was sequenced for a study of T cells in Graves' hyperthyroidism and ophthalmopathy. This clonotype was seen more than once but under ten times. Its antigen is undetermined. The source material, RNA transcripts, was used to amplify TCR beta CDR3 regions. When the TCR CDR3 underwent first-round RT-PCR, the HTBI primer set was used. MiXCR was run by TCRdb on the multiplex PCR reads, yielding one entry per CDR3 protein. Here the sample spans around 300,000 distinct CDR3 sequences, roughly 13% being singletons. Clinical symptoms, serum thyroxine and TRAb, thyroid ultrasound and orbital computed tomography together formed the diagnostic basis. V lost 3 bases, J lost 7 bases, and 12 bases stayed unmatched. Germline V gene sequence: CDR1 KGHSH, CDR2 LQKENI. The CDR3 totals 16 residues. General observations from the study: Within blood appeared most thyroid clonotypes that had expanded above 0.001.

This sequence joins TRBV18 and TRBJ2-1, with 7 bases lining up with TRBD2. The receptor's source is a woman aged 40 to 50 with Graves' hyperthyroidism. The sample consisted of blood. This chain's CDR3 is CASSPRTGGEQNEQFF. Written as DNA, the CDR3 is TGTGCCAGCTCACCTAGGACGGGAGGAGAGCAGAATGAGCAGTTCTTC.